The 24 T cell receptor beta chains presented below share a single source sample, sequenced in a study of cytomegalovirus exposure and HLA in healthy donors. Vbeta (60) and Jbeta (13) primers were used in the PCR. Profiling relied on immunoSEQ multiplex PCR, and the TCRdb table lists in-frame clones only, not all of them. The sample lists under 90,000 clones; 85% to 90% were seen once. Sequenced input: PBMCs. The receptors were gathered from a man between 18 and 29 years old in good health and CMV-seronegative.

The chain is built from TRBV10-3 and TRBJ2-7; 9 nucleotides match TRBD1. After removal of 6 bases from V and 2 bases from J, the junction contained 8 bases not matched to a gene. CDR3 size: 15 residues. Germline loops: CDR1 ENHRY, CDR2 SYGVKD. The CDR3 region is CAIRAGTGNAYEQYF. In DNA, the CDR3 is TGTGCCATCAGAGCCGGGACAGGGAATGCCTACGAGCAGTACTTC.

The V gene is TRBV2, the J gene TRBJ2-5; possibly TRBD2 for D (6 bases). V was cut by 6 bases and J by 5 bases, with 16 bases left in between. This CDR3 comprises 14 residues. Germline V lookup: CDR1 SNHLY, CDR2 FYNNEI. The CDR3 bases are TGTGCCAGCAGCCTCCGGGGGATTGGGGAGACCCAGTACTTC. The encoded protein is CASSLRGIGETQYF.

The rearrangement links TRBV7-9 to TRBJ2-1; 14 bases map to TRBD2. This CDR3 comprises 15 residues. With 3 bases clipped from V and 6 bases from J, the junction kept 1 base outside the gene matches. Germline V gene data show CDR1 as SEHNR and CDR2 as FQNEAQ (reference sequence). The CDR3 region has the DNA TGTGCCAGCAGCTTTGGGACTAGCGGGAGCAATGAGCAGTTCTTC. This codes for CASSFGTSGSNEQFF.

The genes are TRBV4-2 and TRBJ2-1; 7 bases line up with TRBD2. The CDR3 sequence is 16 residues long. From germline, CDR1 is LGHNA and CDR2 YNFKEQ. V dropped 0 bases and J dropped 4; count of bases not matched to a gene: 6. CDR3 in DNA: TGTGCCAGCAGCCAAGATCGAGCGGGGCTATACAATGAGCAGTTCTTC. Its translation: CASSQDRAGLYNEQFF.

The chain links TRBV6-6 to TRBJ1-2; possible D gene TRBD1, 5 bases. The V and J ends lost 2 bases and 5 bases respectively, with 9 bases between them. The germline gives CDR1 MNHNY, CDR2 SVGAGI (reference sequence). The CDR3 totals 13 residues. The CDR3 nucleotides are TGTGCCAGCAGTTACGGGGCCCGGTATGGCTACACCTTC. This translates into CASSYGARYGYTF.

This chain uses TRBV18 with TRBJ1-5; D remains unclear. The germline V gene has CDR1 KGHSH and CDR2 LQKENI. V lost 2 bases to trimming and J lost 2 bases, with 13 bases between them. This CDR3 has 16 amino acids. The CDR3 loop reads CASSPTRSGGNQPQHF. CDR3 DNA: TGTGCCAGCTCACCAACTCGGTCCGGGGGCAATCAGCCCCAGCATTTT. Combining the CDR3 with reference TRBV18 and TRBJ1-5 gives the whole variable domain NAGVMQNPRHLVRRRGQEARLRCSPMKGHSHVYWYRQLPEEGLKFMVYLQKENIIDESGMPKERFSAEFPKEGPSILRIQQVVRGDSAAYFCASSPTRSGGNQPQHFGDGTRLSIL.

The V gene is TRBV4-3, the J gene TRBJ2-7; tentative D call: TRBD1 (5 bases). The germline CDR1 and CDR2 sequences are LGHNA and YSLEER. V gave up 1 base and J gave up 4 bases, with 14 bases separating them. CDR3 length equals 15 residues. The CDR3, as DNA: TGCGCCAGCAGCCAAGTGGCACAGGCGAGGTACGAGCAGTACTTC. Its translation is CASSQVAQARYEQYF.

The V call is TRBV29-1, the J call TRBJ2-7; a weak D match, TRBD1 (6 bases). The CDR3 is 15 amino acids. V was pared by 2 bases and J by 6 bases, with 20 bases between. Germline CDR1 and CDR2: SQVTM and ANQGSEA. CDR3 sequence (DNA): TGCAGCGTTGAAAGGCTACAGGCCCGAGGGGGCGAGCAGTACTTC. Translating it yields CSVERLQARGGEQYF.

The chain recombines TRBV7-2 with TRBJ2-3, with 8 bases aligning to TRBD2. CDR1 is SGHTA and CDR2 is FQGNSA in the germline V gene. Trimming removed 5 bases from V and 1 base from J; junction bases left unmatched: 14. CDR3 length: 18 amino acids. In nucleotides, the CDR3 is TGTGCCAGCAGCCCTAGCCGATGGACTAGCACCGGCACAGATACGCAGTATTTT. It specifies CASSPSRWTSTGTDTQYF.

The rearrangement links TRBV6-6 to TRBJ1-2; possible D gene TRBD1, 6 bases. V lost 5 bases and J 5 bases, leaving 12 bases between the germline ends. Germline values: CDR1 MNHNY, CDR2 SVGAGI (reference sequence). CDR3 length: 13 residues. The CDR3 coding sequence is TGTGCCAGCAGTAACGGACAGACATATGGCTACACCTTC. It encodes CASSNGQTYGYTF.

This chain connects TRBV6-1 to TRBJ2-5; D gene ambiguous. The better agreement between TRBJ2-7 and the DNA end casts doubt on the J call. Germline CDR1 reads MNHNS; CDR2 reads SASEGT. The CDR3 has 15 residues. The CDR3 DNA reads TGTGCCAGCAGTGAAAGTCCTCGTACACACTACGAGCAGTACTTC. As protein: CASSESPRTHYEQYF.

CDR3 DNA: TGTGCCAGCAGACGGGCAGATACGCAGTATTTT. This translates into CASRRADTQYF. The chain joins TRBV2 to TRBJ2-3; D uncertain. The CDR3 sequence is 11 residues long. V was cut by 6 bases and J by 4 bases, with 5 bases left in between. Germline CDR1 SNHLY, CDR2 FYNNEI.

This clone was detected only once. The chain employs TRBV7-9 and TRBJ2-1; tentative D call: TRBD2 (5 bases). The CDR3 spans 13 residues. Germline V CDR1 and CDR2: SEHNR, FQNEAQ (reference sequence). V was shortened by 5 bases and J by 9 bases, with 14 bases between the two germline ends. The CDR3 reads CASSPPAGSEQFF. CDR3 DNA sequence: TGTGCCAGCAGCCCGCCGGCGGGCAGTGAGCAGTTCTTC.

DNA of the CDR3: TGTGCCAGCGGGTCCAGGTGGAACACCGGGGAGCTGTTTTTT. It translates to CASGSRWNTGELFF. This chain links TRBV6-5 with TRBJ2-2; the D is unclear. Germline loops: CDR1 MNHEY, CDR2 SVGAGI. V was pared by 8 bases and J by 1 base, with 11 bases between. This CDR3 has 14 residues.

V usage is TRBV6-6 and J usage is TRBJ2-7, with 11 positions matching TRBD2. Germline V gene lookup returns CDR1 MNHNY and CDR2 SVGAGI (reference sequence). Trimming cost V 7 bases and J 0 bases; bases outside gene matches: 2. This CDR3 is built from 14 residues. The CDR3 DNA sequence: TGTGCCAGCAAAGGACTAGCGGGCTCCTACGAGCAGTACTTC. It translates to CASKGLAGSYEQYF.

This sequence joins TRBV19 and TRBJ1-1; TRBD1 is a possible D gene (6 bases). Germline V gene sequence: CDR1 LNHDA, CDR2 SQIVND (reference sequence). Between the trimmed V and J ends, which lost 8 bases and 1 base, there was a span of 14 bases. This CDR3 is built from 14 residues. CDR3 bases: TGTGCCAGTGCGCGATCGGGACAGAACACTGAAGCTTTCTTT. Translated, it gives CASARSGQNTEAFF.

The gene calls are TRBV5-6 and TRBJ2-5; TRBD1 matches 9 bases. The J call may be wrong; the DNA end is better matched by TRBJ2-7. CDR3 length: 19 amino acids. CDR1 and CDR2 from the germline V gene are SGHDT and YYEEEE. CDR3 region: CASSYRTGDYSPRGYEQYF. CDR3 DNA sequence: TGTGCCAGCAGCTACAGGACAGGGGACTACTCCCCGCGCGGGTACGAGCAGTACTTC.

The genes are TRBV5-1 and TRBJ1-6; D remains ambiguous. The CDR3 covers 17 residues. The germline V and J ends were trimmed by 4 bases and 4 bases, with 18 bases remaining between them. The germline V gene encodes CDR1 SGHRS and CDR2 YFSETQ. CDR3 amino acids: CASSNWEGGRYNSPLHF. The CDR3, as DNA: TGCGCCAGCAGCAATTGGGAGGGCGGCCGTTATAATTCACCCCTCCACTTT.

The chain uses TRBV5-1 and TRBJ2-7, with 9 bases that match TRBD2. CDR1 is SGHRS, CDR2 YFSETQ, per germline. The CDR3 is 14 residues long. Trimming cost V 6 bases and J 5 bases; bases outside gene matches: 9. The CDR3 nucleotides are TGCGCCAGCATGGTAGGCGGGAGGGTTGACGAGCAGTACTTC. The encoded protein is CASMVGGRVDEQYF. The full variable domain, its missing parts supplied by reference TRBV5-1 and TRBJ2-7, is KAGVTQTPRYLIKTRGQQVTLSCSPISGHRSVSWYQQTPGQGLQFLFEYFSETQRNKGNFPGRFSGRQFSNSRSEMNVSTLELGDSALYLCASMVGGRVDEQYFGPGTRLTVT.

Only one count was recorded for this clone. CDR3 sequence reads: CASSWGTGQNEQFF. DNA for the CDR3: TGTGCCAGCAGTTGGGGGACAGGGCAGAATGAGCAGTTCTTC. The chain uses TRBV7-9 and TRBJ2-1; 9 bases align to TRBD1. The CDR3 is 14 residues long. Germline CDR1 and CDR2: SEHNR and FQNEAQ (reference sequence). With V trimmed by 6 bases and J by 7 bases, 7 bases remained unmatched.

This clone showed up just a few times. The J gene is TRBJ1-1, the V gene TRBV20-1, with D unresolved. Trimming took off 7 bases at V and 1 base at J, with 7 bases between the two ends. Germline CDR1 DFQATT, CDR2 SNEGSKA (reference sequence). The CDR3 runs 11 residues. The CDR3 sequence is CSERKNTEAFF. As DNA, the CDR3 is TGCAGTGAGCGGAAGAACACTGAAGCTTTCTTT.

The chain employs TRBV6-5 and TRBJ1-2, with 8 positions matching TRBD1. The CDR3 has 15 residues. Germline V gene lookup returns CDR1 MNHEY and CDR2 SVGAGI. V shed 4 bases and J 4 bases; nucleotides not matched to a gene: 8. The DNA of the CDR3 is TGTGCCAGCAGTTCCCGGGACAGGAGAATCTATGGCTACACCTTC. As protein: CASSSRDRRIYGYTF.

This clone has just one count. The rearrangement links TRBV9 to TRBJ2-7; 8 nucleotides agree with TRBD2. The trim removed 0 bases at V and 3 bases at J, leaving 5 bases unmatched. Germline V gives CDR1 SGDLS, CDR2 YYNGEE. This CDR3 spans 15 amino acids. This CDR3 is CASSVEVAGIYEQYF. In DNA, the CDR3 is TGTGCCAGCAGCGTAGAAGTAGCGGGAATCTACGAGCAGTACTTC. The complete variable domain, with remaining parts taken from reference TRBV9 and TRBJ2-7, reads DSGVTQTPKHLITATGQRVTLRCSPRSGDLSVYWYQQSLDQGLQFLIQYYNGEERAKGNILERFSAQQFPDLHSELNLSSLELGDSALYFCASSVEVAGIYEQYFGPGTRLTVT.

This clone was seen only once. The chain joins TRBV7-8 to TRBJ1-4, with a possible D match to TRBD1 (6 bases). This CDR3 has 15 residues. Germline V gives CDR1 SGHVS, CDR2 FQNEAQ. Trimming shortened V by 5 bases and J by 0 bases, and 10 bases separated the two germline ends. The CDR3: CASSTTGATNEKLFF. The CDR3 DNA sequence: TGTGCCAGCAGCACGACAGGAGCAACTAATGAAAAACTGTTTTTT.